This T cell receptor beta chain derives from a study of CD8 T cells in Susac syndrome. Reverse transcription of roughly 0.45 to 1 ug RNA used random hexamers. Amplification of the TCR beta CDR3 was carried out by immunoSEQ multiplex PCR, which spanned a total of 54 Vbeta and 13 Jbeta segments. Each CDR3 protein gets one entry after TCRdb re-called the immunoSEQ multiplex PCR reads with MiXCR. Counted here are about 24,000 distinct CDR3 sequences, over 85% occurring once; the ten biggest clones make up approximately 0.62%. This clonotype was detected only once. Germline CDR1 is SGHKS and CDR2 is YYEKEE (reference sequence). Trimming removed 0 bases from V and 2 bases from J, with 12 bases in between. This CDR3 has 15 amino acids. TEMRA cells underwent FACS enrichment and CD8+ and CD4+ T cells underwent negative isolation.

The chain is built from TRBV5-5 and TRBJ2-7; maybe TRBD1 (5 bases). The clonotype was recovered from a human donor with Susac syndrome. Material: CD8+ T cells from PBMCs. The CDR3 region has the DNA TGTGCCAGCAGCTTGGTGGTAGGGGTCCCCTACGAGCAGTACTTC. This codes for CASSLVVGVPYEQYF.